In this sample, the clone carrying this T cell receptor (beta chain) turned up once. The length of the CDR3 is 16 residues. The germline V gene encodes CDR1 MNHEY and CDR2 SVGEGT. V lost 2 bases to trimming and J lost 1 base; unmatched junction nucleotides: 5. The data belong to a study of blood T cell repertoires in COVID-19. Background on the study: Sites across the United States, Italy and Spain contributed samples from acute and convalescent COVID-19. T cells, B-cell-depleted T cells, or PBMCs supplied cDNA or gDNA.

Original processing methods: Reference gene primers were amplified, and this amplification served to estimate nucleated cell counts. Data came from immunoSEQ multiplex PCR; TCRdb stores just in-frame clones and leaves some out. The DNA was the basis for D and trimming; V, J and clone size are from that table. This table has approximately 200,000 clones, 65% to 90% appearing once. The TCR sequence derives from a woman aged 50 to 65 with acute or convalescent COVID-19. The sequenced sample consisted of peripheral blood. V gene TRBV6-2 or TRBV6-3 combines with J gene TRBJ1-1; 9 nucleotides match TRBD1. DNA for the CDR3: TGTGCCAGCAGTTACCCCACAGGGGGCAAGAACACTGAAGCTTTCTTT. It codes for CASSYPTGGKNTEAFF.